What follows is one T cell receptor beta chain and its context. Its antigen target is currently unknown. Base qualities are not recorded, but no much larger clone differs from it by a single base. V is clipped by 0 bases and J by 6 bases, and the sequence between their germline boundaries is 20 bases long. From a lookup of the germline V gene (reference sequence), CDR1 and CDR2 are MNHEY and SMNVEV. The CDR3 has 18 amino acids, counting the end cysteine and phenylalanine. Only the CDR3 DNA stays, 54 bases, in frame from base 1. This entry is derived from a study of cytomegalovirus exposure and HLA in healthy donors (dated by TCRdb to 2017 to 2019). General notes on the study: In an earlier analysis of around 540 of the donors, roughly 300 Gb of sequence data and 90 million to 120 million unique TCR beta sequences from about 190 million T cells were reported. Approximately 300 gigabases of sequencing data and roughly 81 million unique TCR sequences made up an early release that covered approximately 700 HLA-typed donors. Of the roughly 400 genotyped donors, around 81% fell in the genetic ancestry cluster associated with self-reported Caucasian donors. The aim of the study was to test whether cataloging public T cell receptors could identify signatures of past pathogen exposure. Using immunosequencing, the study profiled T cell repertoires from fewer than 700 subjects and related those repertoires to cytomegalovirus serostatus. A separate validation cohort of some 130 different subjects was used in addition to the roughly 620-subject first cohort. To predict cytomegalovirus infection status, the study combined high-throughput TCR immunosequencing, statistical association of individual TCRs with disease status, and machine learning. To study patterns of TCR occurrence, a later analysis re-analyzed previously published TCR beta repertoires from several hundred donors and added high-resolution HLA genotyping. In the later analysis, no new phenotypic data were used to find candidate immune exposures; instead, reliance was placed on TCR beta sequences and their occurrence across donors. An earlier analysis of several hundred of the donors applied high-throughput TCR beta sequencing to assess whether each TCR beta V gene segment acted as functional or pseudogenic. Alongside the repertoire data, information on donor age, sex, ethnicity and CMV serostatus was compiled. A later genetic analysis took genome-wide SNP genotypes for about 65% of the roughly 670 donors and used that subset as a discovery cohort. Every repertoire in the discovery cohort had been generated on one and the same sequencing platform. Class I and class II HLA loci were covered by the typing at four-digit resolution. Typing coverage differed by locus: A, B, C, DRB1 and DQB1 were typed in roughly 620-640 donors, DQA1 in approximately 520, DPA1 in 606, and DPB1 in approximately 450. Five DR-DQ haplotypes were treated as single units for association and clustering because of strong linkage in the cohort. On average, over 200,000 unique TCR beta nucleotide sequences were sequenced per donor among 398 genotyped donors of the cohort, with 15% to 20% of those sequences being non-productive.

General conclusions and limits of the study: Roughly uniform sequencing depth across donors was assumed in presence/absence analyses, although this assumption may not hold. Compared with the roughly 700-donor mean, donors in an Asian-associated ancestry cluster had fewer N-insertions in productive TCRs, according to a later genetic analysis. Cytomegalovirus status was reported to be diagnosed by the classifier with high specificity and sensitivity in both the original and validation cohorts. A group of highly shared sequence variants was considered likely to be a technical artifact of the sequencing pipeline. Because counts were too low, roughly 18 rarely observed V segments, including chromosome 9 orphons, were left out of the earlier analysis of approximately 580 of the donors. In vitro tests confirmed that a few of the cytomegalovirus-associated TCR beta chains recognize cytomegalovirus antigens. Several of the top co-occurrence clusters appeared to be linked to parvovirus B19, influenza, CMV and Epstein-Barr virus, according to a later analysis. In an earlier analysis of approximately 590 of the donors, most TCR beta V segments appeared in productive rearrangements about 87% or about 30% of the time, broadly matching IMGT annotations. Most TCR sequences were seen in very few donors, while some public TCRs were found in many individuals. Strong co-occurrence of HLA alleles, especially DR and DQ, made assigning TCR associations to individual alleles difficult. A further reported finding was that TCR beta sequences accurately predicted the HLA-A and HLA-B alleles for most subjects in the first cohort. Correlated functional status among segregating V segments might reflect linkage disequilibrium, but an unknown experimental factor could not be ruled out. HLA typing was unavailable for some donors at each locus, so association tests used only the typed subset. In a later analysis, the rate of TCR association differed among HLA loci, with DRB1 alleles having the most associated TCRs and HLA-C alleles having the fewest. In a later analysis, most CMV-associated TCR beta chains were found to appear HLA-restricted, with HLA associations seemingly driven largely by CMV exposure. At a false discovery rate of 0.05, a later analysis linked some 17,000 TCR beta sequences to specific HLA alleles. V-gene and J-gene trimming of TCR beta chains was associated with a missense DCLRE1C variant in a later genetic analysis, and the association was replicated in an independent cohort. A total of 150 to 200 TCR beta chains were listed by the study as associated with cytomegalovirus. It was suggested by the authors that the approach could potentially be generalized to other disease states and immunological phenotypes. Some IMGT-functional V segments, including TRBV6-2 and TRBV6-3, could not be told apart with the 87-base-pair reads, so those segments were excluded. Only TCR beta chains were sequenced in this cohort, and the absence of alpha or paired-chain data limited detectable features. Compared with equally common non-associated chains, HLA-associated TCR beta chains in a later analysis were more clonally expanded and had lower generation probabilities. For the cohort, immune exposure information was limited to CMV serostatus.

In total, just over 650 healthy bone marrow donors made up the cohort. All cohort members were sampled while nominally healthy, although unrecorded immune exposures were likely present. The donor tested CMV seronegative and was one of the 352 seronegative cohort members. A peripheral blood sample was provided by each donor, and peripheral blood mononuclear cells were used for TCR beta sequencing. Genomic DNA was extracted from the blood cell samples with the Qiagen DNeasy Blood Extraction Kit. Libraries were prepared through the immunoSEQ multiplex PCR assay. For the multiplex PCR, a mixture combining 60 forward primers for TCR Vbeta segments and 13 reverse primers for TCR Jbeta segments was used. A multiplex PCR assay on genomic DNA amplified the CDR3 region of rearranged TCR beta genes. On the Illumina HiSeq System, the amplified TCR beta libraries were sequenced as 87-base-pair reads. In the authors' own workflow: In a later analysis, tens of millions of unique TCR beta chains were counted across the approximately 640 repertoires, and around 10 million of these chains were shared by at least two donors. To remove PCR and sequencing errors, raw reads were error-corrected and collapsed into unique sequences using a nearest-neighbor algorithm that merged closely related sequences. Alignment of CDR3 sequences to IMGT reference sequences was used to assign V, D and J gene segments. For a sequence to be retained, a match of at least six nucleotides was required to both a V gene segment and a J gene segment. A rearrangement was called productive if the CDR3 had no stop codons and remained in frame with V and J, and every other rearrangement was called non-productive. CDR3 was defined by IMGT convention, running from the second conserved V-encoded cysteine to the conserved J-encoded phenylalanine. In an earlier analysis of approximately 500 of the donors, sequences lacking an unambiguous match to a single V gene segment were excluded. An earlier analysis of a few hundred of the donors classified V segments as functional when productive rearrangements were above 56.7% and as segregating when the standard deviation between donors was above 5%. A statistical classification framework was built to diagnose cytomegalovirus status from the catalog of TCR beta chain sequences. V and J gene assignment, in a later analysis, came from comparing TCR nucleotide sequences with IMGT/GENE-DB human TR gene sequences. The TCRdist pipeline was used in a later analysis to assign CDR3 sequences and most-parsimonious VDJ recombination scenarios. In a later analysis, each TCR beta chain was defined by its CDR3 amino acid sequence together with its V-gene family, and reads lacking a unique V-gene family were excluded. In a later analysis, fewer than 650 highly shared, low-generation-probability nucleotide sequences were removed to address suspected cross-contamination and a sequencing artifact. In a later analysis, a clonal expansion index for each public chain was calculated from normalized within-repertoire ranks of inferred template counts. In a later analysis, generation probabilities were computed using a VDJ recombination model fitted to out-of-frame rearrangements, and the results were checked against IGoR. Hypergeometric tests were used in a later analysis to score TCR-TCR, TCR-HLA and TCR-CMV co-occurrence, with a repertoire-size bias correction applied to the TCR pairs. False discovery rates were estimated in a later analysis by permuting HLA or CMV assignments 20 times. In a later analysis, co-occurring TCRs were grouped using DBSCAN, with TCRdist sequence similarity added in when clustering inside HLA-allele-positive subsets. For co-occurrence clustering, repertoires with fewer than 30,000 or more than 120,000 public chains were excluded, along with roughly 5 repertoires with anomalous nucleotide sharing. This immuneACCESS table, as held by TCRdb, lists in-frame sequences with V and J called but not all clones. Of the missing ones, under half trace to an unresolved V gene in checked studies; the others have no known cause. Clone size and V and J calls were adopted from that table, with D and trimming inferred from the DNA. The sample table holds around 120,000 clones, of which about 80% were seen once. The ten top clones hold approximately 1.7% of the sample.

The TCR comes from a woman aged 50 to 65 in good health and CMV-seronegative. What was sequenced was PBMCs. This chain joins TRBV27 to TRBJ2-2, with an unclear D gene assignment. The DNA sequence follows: TGTGCCAGCAGTTTATCGATCGAGGCCGAAGATTGGGCCGGGGAGCTGTTTTTT. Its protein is CASSLSIEAEDWAGELFF.